The clone carrying this TCR beta chain appeared once. What it binds is unknown. Sequencing was performed with immunoSEQ multiplex PCR; in TCRdb, only in-frame clones are kept and a portion is missing. In the table there are around 68,000 clones, approximately 90% of which are singletons. The CDR3 is 19 amino acids. Germline loops: CDR1 MNHEY, CDR2 SMNVEV (reference sequence). V dropped 4 bases and J dropped 0; count of bases not matched to a gene: 10. Drawing of blood for sampling happened at baseline, at cycle 4 day 1, and at cycle 7 day 1. This entry belongs to a study of OX40 agonist ivuxolimab in advanced cancers. Study summary: Clinicians treated patients with ivuxolimab, an agonistic anti-OX40 (CD134) antibody. Every 2 weeks, patients got intravenous ivuxolimab at one of six dose levels (0.01-10 mg/kg). Study-wide findings and caveats: Dosing at 0.1 to 3.0 mg/kg was accompanied by clonal expansion of CD4+ and CD8+ blood T cells by week 6.

The rearrangement joins TRBV27 to TRBJ2-7, with 15 bases identical to TRBD2. This specimen consisted of CD4+ or CD8+ T cells sorted from blood, obtained in a trial of the OX40 agonist ivuxolimab. The receptor was isolated from an adult with an advanced solid tumor such as melanoma, head and neck, liver or kidney cancer. CDR3: CASSSSFGLAGGSSYEQYF. The CDR3 DNA is TGTGCCAGCAGTTCCTCATTCGGACTAGCGGGAGGGAGCTCCTACGAGCAGTACTTC.